This TCR beta chain was captured in a study of blood T cell repertoires in COVID-19. Whole-study context: The samples span acute and convalescent COVID-19 from the United States, Italy and Spain. PBMCs, B-cell-depleted T cells, or T cells were the source of the cDNA or gDNA that made up the material.

Original data processing: Estimation of nucleated cell counts relied on the amplification of reference gene primers. Generated by immunoSEQ multiplex PCR, the TCRdb table keeps only in-frame clones and is missing some. D and trimming come from the DNA, and the V and J calls and clone size come from that table. The sample records 150,000 to 200,000 clones, 70% to 90% being singletons. A single count supports this clone. V was pared by 0 bases and J by 7 bases, with 8 bases of the junction left unmatched. Germline CDR1 and CDR2: GTSNPN and SVGIG (reference sequence). The CDR3 length is 15 residues. The receptor was derived from a man aged 18 to 29 with acute or convalescent COVID-19. Sequenced material: peripheral blood. The gene calls are TRBV30 and TRBJ1-4, with 7 bases matching TRBD1. CDR3 DNA sequence: TGTGCCTGGAGTGTAGTAAGGGGGCTCGGTGAAAAACTGTTTTTT. As protein: CAWSVVRGLGEKLFF.